A selection of T cell receptor beta chains follows, all from one sample in a study of cytomegalovirus exposure and HLA in healthy donors. Assay: immunoSEQ multiplex PCR; the TCRdb copy retains only in-frame clones and omits some. This sample has tens of thousands of clones, with 93% found just once. The sequenced material came from PBMCs. Receptors were obtained from a woman in her twenties or thirties in good health and CMV-seronegative. Each CDR3 is given with its conserved first and last residue. Fields, in order: D gene, clone size, J gene, V gene, CDR3 length, CDR3 DNA, CDR3 protein. A D gene is named only where the DNA matches it firmly. Not every row has a clone size; where given, it reads once, few, many or a size class.

d_call: TRBD2
clone_size: NA
j_call: TRBJ2-3
v_call: TRBV7-3
cdr3_length: 16
cdr3_nt: TGTGCCAGCAGCCCAACCCGCGGGGGGCGCACAGATACGCAGTATTTT
cdr3_aa: CASSPTRGGRTDTQYF

d_call: NA
clone_size: NA
j_call: TRBJ2-1
v_call: TRBV29-1
cdr3_length: 16
cdr3_nt: TGCAGCGTTGCTGGGGGGGCAGATCACTCCTACAATGAGCAGTTCTTC
cdr3_aa: CSVAGGADHSYNEQFF

d_call: NA
clone_size: NA
j_call: TRBJ1-4
v_call: TRBV6-1
cdr3_length: 11
cdr3_nt: TGTGCCGGAGGTTTGAATGAAAAACTGTTTTTT
cdr3_aa: CAGGLNEKLFF

d_call: TRBD1
clone_size: NA
j_call: TRBJ2-7
v_call: TRBV18
cdr3_length: 16
cdr3_nt: TGTGCCAGCTCACCGTCGTGGGACAGGGGTGCCTACGAGCAGTACTTC
cdr3_aa: CASSPSWDRGAYEQYF

d_call: NA
clone_size: NA
j_call: TRBJ1-1
v_call: TRBV6-5
cdr3_length: 15
cdr3_nt: TGTGCCAGCAGTTACTCTCCAGGGACAACAGGTGAAGCTTTCTTT
cdr3_aa: CASSYSPGTTGEAFF

d_call: NA
clone_size: NA
j_call: TRBJ1-2
v_call: TRBV12-5
cdr3_length: 14
cdr3_nt: TGTGCTAGTCATCCAAGTGGGGGCGGCTATGGCTACACCTTC
cdr3_aa: CASHPSGGGYGYTF

d_call: NA
clone_size: NA
j_call: TRBJ2-1
v_call: TRBV4-2
cdr3_length: 15
cdr3_nt: TGTGCCAGCAGCCCCTCGCTAGGTACCTACAATGAGCAGTTCTTC
cdr3_aa: CASSPSLGTYNEQFF

d_call: TRBD1
clone_size: NA
j_call: TRBJ1-1
v_call: TRBV7-9
cdr3_length: 17
cdr3_nt: TGTGCCAGCAGCTTAGCGGGACAGGTTAAATCGAACACTGAAGCTTTCTTT
cdr3_aa: CASSLAGQVKSNTEAFF

d_call: TRBD2
clone_size: NA
j_call: TRBJ2-1
v_call: TRBV9
cdr3_length: 15
cdr3_nt: TGTGCCAGCAGCCCCGGGACTAGCGGTTTCCATGAGCAGTTCTTC
cdr3_aa: CASSPGTSGFHEQFF

d_call: NA
clone_size: few
j_call: TRBJ1-5
v_call: TRBV7-2
cdr3_length: 16
cdr3_nt: TGTGCCAGCAGCTTAGCAGATAGGGAGATCAATCAGCCCCAGCATTTT
cdr3_aa: CASSLADREINQPQHF

d_call: TRBD2
clone_size: NA
j_call: TRBJ2-1
v_call: TRBV4-1
cdr3_length: 16
cdr3_nt: TGCGCCAGCAGCTCACGACTAGCGGGAGCTCTCAATGAGCAGTTCTTC
cdr3_aa: CASSSRLAGALNEQFF

d_call: TRBD2
clone_size: NA
j_call: TRBJ2-3
v_call: TRBV27
cdr3_length: 16
cdr3_nt: TGTGCCAGCAGTTTTCCCACGCGGGAGGGCCTGAATACGCAGTATTTT
cdr3_aa: CASSFPTREGLNTQYF

d_call: NA
clone_size: NA
j_call: TRBJ1-5
v_call: TRBV7-9
cdr3_length: 16
cdr3_nt: TGTGCCAGCAGCTTAGCGCGCCCTGCGGGGGAACAGCCCCAGCATTTT
cdr3_aa: CASSLARPAGEQPQHF

d_call: NA
clone_size: NA
j_call: TRBJ2-7
v_call: TRBV27
cdr3_length: 13
cdr3_nt: TGTGCCTCCCGGGTATTTGATTCCTACGAGCAGTACTTC
cdr3_aa: CASRVFDSYEQYF

d_call: NA
clone_size: NA
j_call: TRBJ2-7
v_call: TRBV5-4
cdr3_length: 17
cdr3_nt: TGTGCCAGCAGCTCTCGCCGTTCTGGAGGGAGCTCCTACGAGCAGTACTTC
cdr3_aa: CASSSRRSGGSSYEQYF